One sample yielded the 11 T cell receptor beta chains listed below, sequenced in a study of blood T cell repertoires in COVID-19. Profiled with immunoSEQ multiplex PCR; TCRdb holds only in-frame clones, not every one. The table records roughly 200,000 clones, over 75% of them present only once. The sample taken for sequencing was peripheral blood. These receptors all stem from a man aged 45 to 65 who had recovered from COVID-19.

The sample holds a few counts of this clone. The chain recombines TRBV5-8 with TRBJ1-5; D is unresolved. Per germline, CDR1 SGHTS and CDR2 YDEGEE. CDR3 length equals 16 residues. Trimming pared 1 base from V and 0 bases from J, leaving 11 bases between. The CDR3 loop is CASSLIQSYSNQPQHF. Here the CDR3 DNA reads TGTGCCAGCAGCTTGATACAGTCCTATAGCAATCAGCCCCAGCATTTT.

This chain joins TRBV30 and TRBJ2-1; tentatively, D is TRBD2 (5 bases). The V end was cut by 4 bases, the J end by 2 bases, with 18 bases between. The CDR3 is 16 amino acids. Looked up from germline, CDR1 is GTSNPN and CDR2 is SVGIG (reference sequence). The CDR3 sequence: CAWKTAERTTYNEQFF. The CDR3 coding sequence is TGTGCCTGGAAAACGGCGGAGCGGACCACCTACAATGAGCAGTTCTTC.

The chain links TRBV25-1 to TRBJ2-4; 10 bases map to TRBD2. This CDR3 is built from 14 residues. Germline values: CDR1 MGHDK, CDR2 SYGVNS. After removal of 6 bases from V and 3 bases from J, the junction contained 2 bases not matched to a gene. The CDR3 nucleotides read TGTGCCAGCAGCTTAGCGGGAGGCAAAAACATTCAGTACTTC. Translating gives CASSLAGGKNIQYF.

This chain joins TRBV7-3 and TRBJ2-1, with 9 positions matching TRBD2. V gave up 6 bases and J gave up 8 bases; unmatched junction bases: 11. The CDR3 has 15 residues. CDR1 and CDR2 (germline): SGHTA, FQGTGA. CDR3 residues: CASSVAGVGTDEQFF. The CDR3 bases are TGTGCCAGCAGTGTAGCGGGAGTCGGTACGGATGAGCAGTTCTTC.

The chain joins TRBV9 to TRBJ2-4, with TRBD1 matching over 11 bases. This CDR3 is built from 18 residues. The germline CDR1 and CDR2 sequences are SGDLS and YYNGEE. The junction had 9 bases not matched to a gene; V was cut back by 3 bases and J by 1 base. CDR3 loop: CASSADRGLRGAKNIQYF. For the CDR3, the DNA is TGTGCCAGCAGCGCGGACAGGGGGCTCCGGGGCGCCAAAAACATTCAGTACTTC.

The CDR3, as DNA: TGTGCCACCAGCAGAGCGGGGGGAAAGAACACTGAAGCTTTCTTT. Residues: CATSRAGGKNTEAFF. The genes are TRBV15 and TRBJ1-1; D may be TRBD1 (5 bases). The CDR3 runs to 15 residues. V was shortened by 1 base and J by 1 base, with 10 bases between the two germline ends. The germline gives CDR1 LNHNV, CDR2 YYDKDF (reference sequence).

This clone appeared once. The V and J genes are TRBV27 and TRBJ1-3; 8 nucleotides match TRBD1. The CDR3 extends over 17 amino acids. V gave up 6 bases and J gave up 0 bases; unmatched junction bases: 10. Germline CDR1 is MNHEY and CDR2 is SMNVEV (reference sequence). The CDR3 spells CASRGIGQGYSGNTIYF. The CDR3 DNA is TGTGCCAGCAGGGGAATTGGACAGGGCTACTCTGGAAACACCATATATTTT.

The chain carries TRBV10-3 and TRBJ1-6; D not certain. This CDR3 comprises 12 residues. The germline V and J ends were trimmed by 10 bases and 6 bases, with 10 bases remaining between them. Germline CDR1 and CDR2: ENHRY and SYGVKD. The CDR3 spells CATREINSPLHF. The CDR3 DNA reads TGTGCCACCCGGGAGATTAATTCACCCCTCCACTTT.

This chain links TRBV9 with TRBJ2-7, with TRBD1 identical over 9 bases. The CDR3 contains 15 residues. Germline values: CDR1 SGDLS, CDR2 YYNGEE. V lost 0 bases and J lost 4; bases outside the gene matches: 5. The CDR3 protein is CASSVELGTGYEQYF. The CDR3 region has the DNA TGTGCCAGCAGCGTAGAACTCGGGACAGGGTACGAGCAGTACTTC.

The chain combines TRBV14 with TRBJ2-7, with 10 bases matching TRBD1. V trimming: 4 bases; J trimming: 1 base; junction bases outside the gene matches: 1. Germline CDR1 SGHDN, CDR2 FVKESK. The CDR3 covers 14 residues. This CDR3 reads CASSRDRGSYEQYF. The CDR3 nucleotides read TGTGCCAGCAGCCGGGACAGGGGATCCTACGAGCAGTACTTC.

This clone was recorded many times. V gene TRBV4-3 combines with J gene TRBJ2-7; TRBD2 matches 10 bases. V shed 4 bases and J 3 bases; nucleotides not matched to a gene: 6. The length of the CDR3 is 15 residues. CDR1 and CDR2 (germline): LGHNA, YSLEER. The CDR3: CASSLGTSVDYEQYF. CDR3 bases: TGCGCCAGCAGCCTTGGGACTAGCGTAGACTACGAGCAGTACTTC.